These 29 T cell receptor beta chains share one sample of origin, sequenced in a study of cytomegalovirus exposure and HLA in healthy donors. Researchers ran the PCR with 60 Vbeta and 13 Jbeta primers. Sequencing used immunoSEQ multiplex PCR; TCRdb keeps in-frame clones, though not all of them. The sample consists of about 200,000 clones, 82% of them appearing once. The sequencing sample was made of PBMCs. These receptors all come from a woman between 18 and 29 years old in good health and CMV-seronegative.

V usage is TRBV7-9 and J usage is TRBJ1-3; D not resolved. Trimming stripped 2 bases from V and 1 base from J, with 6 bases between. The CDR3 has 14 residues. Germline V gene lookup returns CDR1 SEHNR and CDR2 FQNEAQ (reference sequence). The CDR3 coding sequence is TGTGCCAGCAGCTTAATCGGGTCTGGAAACACCATATATTTT. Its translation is CASSLIGSGNTIYF.

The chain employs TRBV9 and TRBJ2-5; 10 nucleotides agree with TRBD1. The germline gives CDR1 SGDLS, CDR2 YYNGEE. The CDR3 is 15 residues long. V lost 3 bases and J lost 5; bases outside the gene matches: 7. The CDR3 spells CASSGGTGVGETQYF. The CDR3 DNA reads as TGTGCCAGCAGCGGAGGGACAGGGGTAGGGGAGACCCAGTACTTC.

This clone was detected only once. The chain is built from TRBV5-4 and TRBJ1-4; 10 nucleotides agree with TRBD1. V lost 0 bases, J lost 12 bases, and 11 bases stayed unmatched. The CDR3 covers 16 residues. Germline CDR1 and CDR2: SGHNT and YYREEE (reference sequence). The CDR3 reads CASSLGWDRGPGELFF. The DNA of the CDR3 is TGTGCCAGCAGCTTGGGATGGGACAGGGGCCCTGGGGAACTGTTTTTT. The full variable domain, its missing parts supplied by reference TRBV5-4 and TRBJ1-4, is ETGVTQSPTHLIKTRGQQVTLRCSSQSGHNTVSWYQQALGQGPQFIFQYYREEENGRGNFPPRFSGLQFPNYSSELNVNALELDDSALYLCASSLGWDRGPGELFFGSGTQLSVL.

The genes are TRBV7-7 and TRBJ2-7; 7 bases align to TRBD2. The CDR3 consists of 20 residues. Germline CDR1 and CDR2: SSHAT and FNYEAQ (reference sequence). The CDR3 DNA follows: TGTGCTAGCAGCTTAGCTTCTAAGGCACGACAAAGATTAGGCGGGAGTGAGCAGTACGTC. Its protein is CASSLASKARQRLGGSEQYV.

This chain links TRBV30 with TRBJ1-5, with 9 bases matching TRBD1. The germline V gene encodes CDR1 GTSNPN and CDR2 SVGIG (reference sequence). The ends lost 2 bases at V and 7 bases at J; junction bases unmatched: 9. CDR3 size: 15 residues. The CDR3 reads CAWSSTGGFGQPQHF. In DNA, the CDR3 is TGTGCCTGGAGTTCGACAGGGGGATTCGGGCAGCCCCAGCATTTT.

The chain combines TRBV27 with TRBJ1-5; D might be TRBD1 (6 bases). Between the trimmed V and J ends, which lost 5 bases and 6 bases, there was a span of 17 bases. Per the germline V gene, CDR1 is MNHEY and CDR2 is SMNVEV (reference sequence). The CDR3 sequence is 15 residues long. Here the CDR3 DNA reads TGTGCCAGCAGTCAAAAAACAGGGTTTTCTCAGCCCCAGCATTTT. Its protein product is CASSQKTGFSQPQHF.

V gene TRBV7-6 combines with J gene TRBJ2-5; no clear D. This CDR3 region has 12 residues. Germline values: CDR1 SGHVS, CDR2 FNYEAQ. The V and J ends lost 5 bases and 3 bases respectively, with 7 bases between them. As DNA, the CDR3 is TGTGCCAGCAGCCATCGGGAAGAGACCCAGTACTTC. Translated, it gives CASSHREETQYF.

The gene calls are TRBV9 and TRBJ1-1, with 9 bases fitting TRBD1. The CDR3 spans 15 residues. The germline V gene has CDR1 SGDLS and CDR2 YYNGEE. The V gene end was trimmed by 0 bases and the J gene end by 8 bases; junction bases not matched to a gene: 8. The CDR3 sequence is CASSVDDHTGGEAFF. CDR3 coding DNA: TGTGCCAGCAGCGTAGACGACCACACAGGGGGCGAAGCTTTCTTT.

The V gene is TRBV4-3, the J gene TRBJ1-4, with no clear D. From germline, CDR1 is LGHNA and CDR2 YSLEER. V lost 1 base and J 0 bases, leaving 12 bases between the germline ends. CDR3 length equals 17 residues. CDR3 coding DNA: TGCGCCAGCAGCCAAGGCCTAGGGAGTGCAACTAATGAAAAACTGTTTTTT. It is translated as CASSQGLGSATNEKLFF.

The CDR3 spells CASSLTTTGDPSNQPQHF. CDR3 coding DNA: TGTGCCAGCAGCTTAACTACCACAGGGGATCCGAGCAATCAGCCCCAGCATTTT. The J gene is TRBJ1-5, the V gene TRBV11-2, with 7 bases identical to TRBD1. Germline V gives CDR1 SGHAT, CDR2 FQNNGV. Unmatched junction bases numbered 11, after V lost 2 bases and J lost 1 base. The CDR3 extends over 18 amino acids.

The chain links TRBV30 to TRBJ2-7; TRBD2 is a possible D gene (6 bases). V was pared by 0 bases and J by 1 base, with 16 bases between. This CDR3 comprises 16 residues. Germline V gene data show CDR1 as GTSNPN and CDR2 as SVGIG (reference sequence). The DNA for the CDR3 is TGTGCCTGGAGTGTAGGGCCAGCGGGCTTGTCCTACGAGCAGTACTTC. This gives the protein CAWSVGPAGLSYEQYF.

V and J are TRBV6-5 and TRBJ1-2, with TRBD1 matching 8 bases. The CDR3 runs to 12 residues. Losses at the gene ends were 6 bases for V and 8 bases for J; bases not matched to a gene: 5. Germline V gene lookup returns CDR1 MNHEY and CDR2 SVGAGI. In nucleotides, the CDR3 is TGTGCCAGCAGAGACAGGGGTTGGGGCTACACCTTC. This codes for CASRDRGWGYTF.

CDR3: CAGGTSGRSETQYF. The CDR3, as DNA: TGTGCCGGGGGGACTAGCGGACGGTCGGAGACCCAGTACTTC. This chain uses TRBV2 with TRBJ2-5; 11 bases match TRBD2. The CDR3 is made up of 14 amino acids. V was pared by 11 bases and J by 5 bases, with 10 bases of the junction left unmatched. In germline, CDR1 is SNHLY, CDR2 FYNNEI.

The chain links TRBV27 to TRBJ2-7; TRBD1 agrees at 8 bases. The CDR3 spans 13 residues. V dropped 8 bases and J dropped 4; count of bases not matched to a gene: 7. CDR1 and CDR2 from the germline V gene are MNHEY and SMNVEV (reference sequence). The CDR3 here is CASSTRGRYEQYF. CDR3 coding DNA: TGTGCCAGCTCCACCAGGGGGCGTTACGAGCAGTACTTC.

The CDR3 region is CSVEKDSSYEQYF. The CDR3 DNA is TGCAGCGTTGAAAAGGACAGCTCCTACGAGCAGTACTTC. This rearrangement joins TRBV29-1 to TRBJ2-5; D perhaps matches TRBD1 (6 bases). The J call is uncertain, as TRBJ2-7 better fits the DNA end. Germline V gene sequence: CDR1 SQVTM, CDR2 ANQGSEA. This CDR3 comprises 13 residues.

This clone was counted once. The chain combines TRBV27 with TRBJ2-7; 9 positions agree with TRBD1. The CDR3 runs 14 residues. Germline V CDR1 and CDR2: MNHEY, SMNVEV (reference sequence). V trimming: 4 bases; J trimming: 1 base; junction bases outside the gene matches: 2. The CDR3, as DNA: TGTGCCAGCAGTTCGGGACAGGGATCCTACGAGCAGTACTTC. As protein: CASSSGQGSYEQYF.

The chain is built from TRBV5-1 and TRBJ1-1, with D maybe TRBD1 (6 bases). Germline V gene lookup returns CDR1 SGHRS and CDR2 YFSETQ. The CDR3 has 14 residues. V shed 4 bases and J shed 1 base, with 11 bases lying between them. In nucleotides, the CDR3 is TGCGCCAGCAGCCGCGGACAGACGAACACTGAAGCTTTCTTT. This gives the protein CASSRGQTNTEAFF.

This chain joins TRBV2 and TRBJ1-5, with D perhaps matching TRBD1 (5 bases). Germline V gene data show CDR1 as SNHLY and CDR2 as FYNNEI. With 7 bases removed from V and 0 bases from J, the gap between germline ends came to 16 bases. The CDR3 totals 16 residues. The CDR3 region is CASNRDSAYSNQPQHF. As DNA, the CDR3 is TGTGCCAGCAATCGAGACAGTGCTTATAGCAATCAGCCCCAGCATTTT.

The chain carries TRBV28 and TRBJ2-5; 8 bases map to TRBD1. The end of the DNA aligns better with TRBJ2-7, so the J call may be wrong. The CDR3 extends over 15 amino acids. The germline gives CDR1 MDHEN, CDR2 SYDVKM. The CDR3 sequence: CASSTPGRGLYEQYF. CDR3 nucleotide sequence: TGTGCCAGCAGCACCCCGGGCAGGGGGCTTTACGAGCAGTACTTC.

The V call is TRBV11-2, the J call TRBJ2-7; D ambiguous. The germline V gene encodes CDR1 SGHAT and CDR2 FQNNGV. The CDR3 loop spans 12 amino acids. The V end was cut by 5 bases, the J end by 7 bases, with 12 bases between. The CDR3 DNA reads TGTGCCAGCAGCCTCCACAGTCGGGAGCAGTACGTC. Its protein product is CASSLHSREQYV.

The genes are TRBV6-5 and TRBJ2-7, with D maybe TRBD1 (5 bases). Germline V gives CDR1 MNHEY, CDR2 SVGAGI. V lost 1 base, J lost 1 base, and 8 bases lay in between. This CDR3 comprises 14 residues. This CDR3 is CASSYFQGSYEQYF. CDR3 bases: TGTGCCAGCAGTTACTTCCAGGGATCCTACGAGCAGTACTTC.

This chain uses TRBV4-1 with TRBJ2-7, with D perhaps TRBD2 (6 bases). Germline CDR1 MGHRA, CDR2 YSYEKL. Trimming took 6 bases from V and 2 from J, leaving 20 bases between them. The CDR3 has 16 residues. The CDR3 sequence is CASSPEWGGEAYEQYF. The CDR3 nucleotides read TGCGCCAGCAGTCCAGAGTGGGGCGGGGAAGCCTACGAGCAGTACTTC.

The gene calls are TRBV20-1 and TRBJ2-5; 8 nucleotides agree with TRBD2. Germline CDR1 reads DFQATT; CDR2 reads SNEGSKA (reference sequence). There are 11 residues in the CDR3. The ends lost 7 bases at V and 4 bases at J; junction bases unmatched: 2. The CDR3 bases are TGCAGTGGGCTAGCGGGAGAGACCCAGTACTTC. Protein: CSGLAGETQYF.

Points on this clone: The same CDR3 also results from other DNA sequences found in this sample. The CDR3 protein is CASSPASRGLKETQYF. The CDR3 nucleotides read TGTGCCAGCAGCCCCGCCTCGCGGGGATTAAAAGAGACCCAGTACTTC. The chain couples TRBV11-3 to TRBJ2-5; TRBD2 is a possible D gene (6 bases). The length of the CDR3 is 16 residues. CDR1 is SGHNT and CDR2 is YENEEA in the germline V gene. Trimming pared 5 bases from V and 3 bases from J, leaving 19 bases between.

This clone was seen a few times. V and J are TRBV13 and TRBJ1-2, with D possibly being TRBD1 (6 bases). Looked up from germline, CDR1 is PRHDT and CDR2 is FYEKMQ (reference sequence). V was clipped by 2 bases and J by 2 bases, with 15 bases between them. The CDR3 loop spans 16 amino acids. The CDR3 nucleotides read TGTGCCAGCAGCTTAAAGAGTACCGGGACAAACTATGGCTACACCTTC. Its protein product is CASSLKSTGTNYGYTF.

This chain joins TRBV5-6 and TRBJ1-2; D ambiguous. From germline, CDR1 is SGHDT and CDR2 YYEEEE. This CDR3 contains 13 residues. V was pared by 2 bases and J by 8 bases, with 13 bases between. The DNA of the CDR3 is TGTGCCAGCAGCTTCTCTGGAACGGGGGGCTACACCTTC. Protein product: CASSFSGTGGYTF.

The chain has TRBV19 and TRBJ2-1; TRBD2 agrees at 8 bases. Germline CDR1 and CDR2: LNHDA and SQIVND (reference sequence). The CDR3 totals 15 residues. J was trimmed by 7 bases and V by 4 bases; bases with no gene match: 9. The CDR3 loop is CASSNVAGYHNEQFF. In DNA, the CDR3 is TGTGCCAGTAGTAACGTAGCGGGATATCATAATGAGCAGTTCTTC.

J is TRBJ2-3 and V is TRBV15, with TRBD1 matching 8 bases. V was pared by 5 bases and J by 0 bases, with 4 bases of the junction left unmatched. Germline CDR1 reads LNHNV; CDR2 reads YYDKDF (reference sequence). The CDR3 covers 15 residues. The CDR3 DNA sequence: TGTGCCACCAGCGCCCAGGGGGCGAGCACAGATACGCAGTATTTT. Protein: CATSAQGASTDTQYF.

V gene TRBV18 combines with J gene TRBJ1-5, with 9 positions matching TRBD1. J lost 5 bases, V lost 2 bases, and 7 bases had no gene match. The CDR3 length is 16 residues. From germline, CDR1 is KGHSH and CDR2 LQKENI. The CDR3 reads CASSPYTGQGYQPQHF. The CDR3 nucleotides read TGTGCCAGCTCACCATATACGGGACAGGGATATCAGCCCCAGCATTTT.